This is a list of T cell receptor beta chains from one sample in a study of OX40 agonist ivuxolimab in advanced cancers. Method: immunoSEQ multiplex PCR; TCRdb's copy keeps in-frame clones and lacks some. The sample holds about 58,000 clones, over 80% seen once. Sequenced material: CD4+ or CD8+ T cells sorted from blood, taken in a trial of the OX40 agonist ivuxolimab. The receptors derive from an adult with an advanced solid tumor such as melanoma, head and neck, liver or kidney cancer. Both conserved end residues are trimmed from each CDR3. Fields, in order: V gene, D gene, CDR3 protein. A D gene is named only where the DNA matches it firmly.

v_call: TRBV7-8; d_call: .; cdr3_aa: ASSLSTANTGELF
v_call: TRBV5-1; d_call: TRBD2; cdr3_aa: ASSSSGNTGELF
v_call: TRBV6-6; d_call: .; cdr3_aa: ASSSNRDQETQY
v_call: TRBV18; d_call: TRBD2; cdr3_aa: ASSGLAGGSYEQY
v_call: TRBV7-2; d_call: .; cdr3_aa: ASSLGFYGYT
v_call: TRBV19; d_call: TRBD1; cdr3_aa: ASSIQGAVGELF
v_call: TRBV19; d_call: .; cdr3_aa: ASSMEGIAYQPQH
v_call: TRBV5-4; d_call: .; cdr3_aa: ASSEERAQPQH
v_call: TRBV29-1; d_call: TRBD2; cdr3_aa: SVSLLAGAGTDTQY
v_call: TRBV7-9; d_call: .; cdr3_aa: ASSFTVMNTEAF
v_call: TRBV5-1; d_call: .; cdr3_aa: ASSPDHYNEQF
v_call: TRBV19; d_call: .; cdr3_aa: ASIGDTGELF
v_call: TRBV7-9; d_call: .; cdr3_aa: ASSLVRETQY
v_call: TRBV6-5; d_call: .; cdr3_aa: ASRPGIVYEQY
v_call: TRBV28; d_call: .; cdr3_aa: ASSLYTRGSNQPQH
v_call: TRBV5-4; d_call: TRBD2; cdr3_aa: ASSLRLAASTDTQY
v_call: TRBV19; d_call: .; cdr3_aa: ASRPGPSGGYT